The rows below give T cell receptor beta chains drawn from one sample of a study of CD8 T cells in ankylosing spondylitis. A single record per CDR3 protein comes from TCRdb applying MiXCR to the 5' RACE reads. The sample holds around 230,000 distinct CDR3 sequences; approximately 9% are singletons and the top ten take around 6.8%. The sequenced material came from blood, either unsorted or a sorted T cell fraction (not recorded which). Receptors were obtained from a male donor with ankylosing spondylitis or in good health (not recorded which). Each CDR3 is given with its conserved first and last residue. A D gene is named only where the DNA matches it firmly. A clone size is listed for some rows: how often the clone was seen (once, few, many), or a class if it is expanded.

V: TRBV27; D: TRBD1; J: TRBJ2-2; size: many; CDR3: CASSSVGTANTGELFF; DNA: TGTGCCAGCAGTTCGGTCGGGACAGCGAACACCGGGGAGCTGTTTTTT
V: TRBV7-2; D: .; J: TRBJ1-2; size: many; CDR3: CASSLWGGYTF; DNA: TGTGCCAGCAGCCTTTGGGGTGGCTACACCTTC
V: TRBV6-2/TRBV6-3; D: .; J: TRBJ1-2; size: many; CDR3: CASSPRTVYGYTF; DNA: TGTGCCAGCAGCCCTCGGACAGTATATGGCTACACCTTC
V: TRBV5-1; D: .; J: TRBJ2-7; size: many; CDR3: CASSVGQGPYEQYF; DNA: TGCGCCAGCAGCGTGGGACAAGGCCCCTACGAGCAGTACTTC
V: TRBV11-1; D: .; J: TRBJ1-1; size: .; CDR3: CASSLPSKDTEAFF; DNA: TGTGCCAGCAGCCTTCCGTCGAAGGACACTGAAGCTTTCTTT
V: TRBV30; D: TRBD2; J: TRBJ2-7; size: many; CDR3: CAAGVTYEQYF; DNA: TGTGCAGCGGGAGTGACCTACGAGCAGTACTTC
V: TRBV29-1; D: .; J: TRBJ2-4; size: many; CDR3: CSALLGALSIQYF; DNA: TGCAGCGCCCTACTAGGAGCCCTAAGCATTCAGTACTTC
V: TRBV5-1; D: .; J: TRBJ2-7; size: many; CDR3: CASSFSQGYEQYF; DNA: TGCGCCAGCAGCTTTTCACAGGGCTACGAGCAGTACTTC
V: TRBV29-1; D: TRBD1; J: TRBJ2-3; size: .; CDR3: CSVGTGRTDTQYF; DNA: TGCAGCGTTGGGACAGGGAGGACAGATACGCAGTATTTT
V: TRBV27; D: TRBD2; J: TRBJ2-3; size: many; CDR3: CASSPTSGRTDTQYF; DNA: TGTGCCAGCAGCCCGACTAGCGGCCGCACAGATACGCAGTATTTT
V: TRBV20-1; D: .; J: TRBJ1-5; size: few; CDR3: CSAREGQTNQPQHF; DNA: TGCAGTGCTAGAGAAGGGCAGACTAATCAGCCCCAGCATTTT
V: TRBV2; D: .; J: TRBJ2-7; size: .; CDR3: CASSSGLGGGYEQYF; DNA: TGTGCCAGCAGTTCAGGACTAGGGGGTGGGTACGAGCAGTACTTC
V: TRBV20-1; D: .; J: TRBJ2-2; size: .; CDR3: CSASPSENTGELFF; DNA: TGCAGTGCTTCCCCTAGCGAGAACACCGGGGAGCTGTTTTTT
V: TRBV7-9; D: .; J: TRBJ1-1; size: many; CDR3: CASSLSGGGDTEAFF; DNA: TGTGCCAGCAGCTTAAGTGGGGGGGGCGACACTGAAGCTTTCTTT
V: TRBV25-1; D: .; J: TRBJ2-5; size: .; CDR3: CASSEPNKETQYF; DNA: TGTGCCAGCAGTGAACCCAATAAAGAGACCCAGTACTTC
V: TRBV20-1; D: .; J: TRBJ2-1; size: many; CDR3: CSARPPTGGLRHEQFF; DNA: TGCAGTGCTAGACCACCCACGGGGGGCCTTCGACATGAGCAGTTCTTC
V: TRBV7-2; D: .; J: TRBJ1-2; size: .; CDR3: CASKRELYGYTF; DNA: TGTGCCAGCAAAAGGGAGTTATATGGCTACACCTTC
V: TRBV10-3; D: TRBD2; J: TRBJ2-7; size: many; CDR3: CAISESGGFSYEQYF; DNA: TGTGCCATCAGTGAGTCGGGAGGGTTTTCCTACGAGCAGTACTTC
V: TRBV7-2; D: .; J: TRBJ2-3; size: many; CDR3: CASSLSPGVGDTQYF; DNA: TGTGCCAGCAGCTTATCCCCAGGGGTGGGAGATACGCAGTATTTT
V: TRBV6-1; D: .; J: TRBJ1-3; size: few; CDR3: CASMRGTGNTIYF; DNA: TGTGCCAGCATGCGAGGGACTGGAAACACCATATATTTT
V: TRBV7-9; D: .; J: TRBJ2-3; size: many; CDR3: CASSPDIDTQYF; DNA: TGTGCCAGCAGCCCCGACATAGATACGCAGTATTTT
V: TRBV2; D: .; J: TRBJ2-3; size: many; CDR3: CASSEEPYGGRRSDTQYF; DNA: TGTGCCAGCAGTGAAGAGCCCTACGGGGGGCGAAGGAGCGATACGCAGTATTTT
V: TRBV5-4; D: TRBD2; J: TRBJ2-3; size: few; CDR3: CASTRGTSGTSTDTQYF; DNA: TGTGCCAGCACCCGGGGGACTAGCGGGACTAGCACAGATACGCAGTATTTT
V: TRBV7-6; D: TRBD2; J: TRBJ2-3; size: few; CDR3: CASSLRGLAGGFSTDTQYF; DNA: TGTGCCAGCAGCTTGAGGGGACTAGCGGGGGGGTTTAGCACAGATACGCAGTATTTT
V: TRBV9; D: .; J: TRBJ1-1; size: few; CDR3: CASSVGAGTTNTEAFF; DNA: TGTGCCAGCAGCGTGGGGGCCGGGACAACGAACACTGAAGCTTTCTTT
V: TRBV4-3; D: .; J: TRBJ1-1; size: .; CDR3: CASSQDRVGNTEAFF; DNA: TGCGCCAGCAGCCAAGACAGGGTAGGGAACACTGAAGCTTTCTTT
V: TRBV20-1; D: .; J: TRBJ1-2; size: many; CDR3: CSASSPGRGYTF; DNA: TGCAGTGCTAGCTCCCCAGGGCGAGGCTACACCTTC
V: TRBV12-3/TRBV12-4; D: TRBD2; J: TRBJ2-1; size: many; CDR3: CASSFSGRVAYNEQFF; DNA: TGTGCCAGCAGTTTTAGCGGGAGGGTGGCCTACAATGAGCAGTTCTTC
V: TRBV20-1; D: .; J: TRBJ1-1; size: many; CDR3: CSARIGSGTEAFF; DNA: TGCAGTGCTAGGATAGGGTCGGGCACTGAAGCTTTCTTT
V: TRBV12-3/TRBV12-4; D: TRBD1; J: TRBJ1-1; size: many; CDR3: CASIVGQGENTEAFF; DNA: TGTGCCAGCATCGTGGGACAGGGGGAAAACACTGAAGCTTTCTTT
V: TRBV28; D: .; J: TRBJ2-5; size: many; CDR3: CASSPRGQPVATQYF; DNA: TGTGCCAGCAGCCCCCGTGGACAGCCGGTTGCGACCCAGTACTTC
V: TRBV7-2; D: TRBD2; J: TRBJ2-3; size: many; CDR3: CASSYLAGGPGTDTQYF; DNA: TGTGCCAGCAGCTACCTAGCGGGGGGGCCGGGCACAGATACGCAGTATTTT
V: TRBV20-1; D: TRBD2; J: TRBJ2-1; size: many; CDR3: CSAMASGSVLYEQFF; DNA: TGCAGTGCGATGGCTAGCGGGAGTGTTTTGTATGAGCAGTTCTTC
V: TRBV10-3; D: TRBD1; J: TRBJ1-5; size: many; CDR3: CAISEQTGGGQPQHF; DNA: TGTGCCATCAGTGAACAAACAGGGGGCGGACAGCCCCAGCATTTT
V: TRBV12-3/TRBV12-4; D: .; J: TRBJ2-7; size: many; CDR3: CASGIQGGYEQYF; DNA: TGTGCCAGCGGGATACAGGGAGGCTACGAGCAGTACTTC
V: TRBV3-1; D: .; J: TRBJ1-1; size: .; CDR3: CASSQTRVSNTEAFF; DNA: TGTGCCAGCAGCCAAACCAGGGTGTCTAACACTGAAGCTTTCTTT
V: TRBV20-1; D: TRBD2; J: TRBJ2-3; size: many; CDR3: CSAYKGLAGVDTQYF; DNA: TGCAGTGCGTATAAGGGACTAGCGGGAGTAGATACGCAGTATTTT
V: TRBV4-3; D: .; J: TRBJ2-7; size: few; CDR3: CASSQVVDSGYEQYF; DNA: TGCGCCAGCAGCCAAGTGGTGGATTCGGGCTACGAGCAGTACTTC
V: TRBV20-1; D: .; J: TRBJ2-1; size: many; CDR3: CSARPADNEQFF; DNA: TGCAGTGCTAGACCCGCGGACAATGAGCAGTTCTTC
V: TRBV2; D: TRBD2; J: TRBJ2-1; size: many; CDR3: CASHPGLARGEQFF; DNA: TGTGCCAGCCACCCGGGACTAGCTAGGGGTGAGCAGTTCTTC
V: TRBV12-3/TRBV12-4; D: .; J: TRBJ2-7; size: many; CDR3: CASSFEADVNYEQYF; DNA: TGTGCCAGCAGCTTCGAGGCAGATGTGAATTACGAGCAGTACTTC
V: TRBV12-3/TRBV12-4; D: .; J: TRBJ2-3; size: many; CDR3: CASSLALGGGTTDTQYF; DNA: TGTGCCAGCAGTTTAGCGTTGGGGGGCGGCACCACAGATACGCAGTATTTT
V: TRBV27; D: TRBD2; J: TRBJ2-2; size: many; CDR3: CASSLSGGSNTGELFF; DNA: TGTGCCAGCAGTTTATCGGGGGGGTCCAACACCGGGGAGCTGTTTTTT
V: TRBV9; D: TRBD2; J: TRBJ2-1; size: many; CDR3: CASSGTRRASNEQFF; DNA: TGTGCCAGCAGCGGGACTAGGAGGGCGTCCAATGAGCAGTTCTTC
V: TRBV11-2; D: .; J: TRBJ2-7; size: many; CDR3: CASSLSEQYF; DNA: TGTGCCAGCAGCCTCTCCGAGCAGTACTTC
V: TRBV20-1; D: .; J: TRBJ2-1; size: many; CDR3: CSASRGGNSYNEQFF; DNA: TGCAGTGCTAGCCGCGGCGGGAACTCCTACAATGAGCAGTTCTTC
V: TRBV15; D: TRBD1; J: TRBJ1-2; size: .; CDR3: CATSGRTGHDGYTF; DNA: TGTGCCACCAGCGGTAGGACAGGGCACGATGGCTACACCTTC
V: TRBV2; D: .; J: TRBJ2-5; size: many; CDR3: CASSEAETIQETQYF; DNA: TGTGCCAGCAGTGAAGCGGAAACGATCCAAGAGACCCAGTACTTC
V: TRBV7-9; D: .; J: TRBJ2-1; size: many; CDR3: CASRNSQGKKNKQFF; DNA: TGTGCCAGCAGAAATAGTCAGGGTAAAAAAAATAAGCAGTTCTTC
V: TRBV5-1; D: TRBD2; J: TRBJ2-7; size: many; CDR3: CASAQTSGTSGAYEQYF; DNA: TGCGCCAGCGCCCAAACATCCGGGACTAGCGGGGCCTACGAGCAGTACTTC
V: TRBV3-1; D: TRBD2; J: TRBJ2-2; size: many; CDR3: CASSQRALRAGGPITGELFF; DNA: TGTGCCAGCAGCCAAAGGGCGCTACGGGCGGGAGGGCCGATCACCGGGGAGCTGTTTTTT
V: TRBV5-6; D: TRBD2; J: TRBJ2-5; size: many; CDR3: CASSLGGGRAVETQYF; DNA: TGTGCCAGCAGCTTGGGCGGCGGGAGGGCAGTGGAGACCCAGTACTTC
V: TRBV19; D: .; J: TRBJ1-2; size: .; CDR3: CASAEGYGYTF; DNA: TGTGCCAGTGCGGAGGGCTATGGCTACACCTTC